This entry lists 16 T cell receptor beta chains sequenced from one sample in a study of monozygotic twins with inflammatory bowel disease. TCRdb reprocessed the 5' RACE reads, keeping one entry per CDR3 protein, no DNA. Its listing shows 110,000 to 150,000 distinct CDR3 sequences. Sequencing was performed on blood. These receptors all stem from a human donor with ulcerative colitis or Crohn's disease, or a healthy co-twin of an affected twin (not recorded which).

The J gene is TRBJ2-3, the V gene TRBV20-1; the TRBD1 assignment by TCRdb is unverifiable without DNA. Germline CDR1 reads DFQATT; CDR2 reads SNEGSKA (reference sequence). CDR3 length equals 11 residues. This chain's CDR3 is CSAPVTDTQYF.

This chain connects TRBV27 to TRBJ1-1; TCRdb indicates TRBD1, and absent DNA this call remains unverified. Germline assignment: CDR1 MNHEY and CDR2 SMNVEV (reference sequence). There are 14 residues in the CDR3. The CDR3 reads CASSRQAGNTEAFF.

The rearrangement links TRBV5-6 to TRBJ2-1. Germline CDR1 is SGHDT and CDR2 is YYEEEE. There are 11 residues in the CDR3. The CDR3: CASSLAREQFF. Variable domain in full (rest from reference TRBV5-6 and TRBJ2-1): DAGVTQSPTHLIKTRGQQVTLRCSPKSGHDTVSWYQQALGQGPQFIFQYYEEEERQRGNFPDRFSGHQFPNYSSELNVNALLLGDSALYLCASSLAREQFFGPGTRLTVL.

This sequence joins TRBV20-1 and TRBJ2-3; TCRdb gives TRBD1 as the D gene, but with no DNA this cannot be confirmed. The CDR3 length is 15 residues. The germline CDR1 and CDR2 sequences are DFQATT and SNEGSKA (reference sequence). The CDR3 spells CSARQTRTSTDTQYF.

The chain is built from TRBV11-2 and TRBJ1-5; absent DNA, TCRdb's TRBD1 call cannot be checked. This CDR3 has 13 residues. Germline assignment: CDR1 SGHAT and CDR2 FQNNGV. The CDR3 loop reads CASSDSGDQPQHF.

The chain has TRBV27 and TRBJ2-5; the D gene TCRdb calls, TRBD1, cannot be checked with no DNA. CDR1 MNHEY and CDR2 SMNVEV come from the germline V gene (reference sequence). CDR3 length: 14 residues. CDR3 protein: CASRGRVSTETQYF.

V usage is TRBV5-1 and J usage is TRBJ2-1; TCRdb outputs TRBD2, but without DNA this stays unchecked. Germline lookup yields CDR1 SGHRS and CDR2 YFSETQ. This CDR3 spans 17 amino acids. The CDR3 sequence is CASSSGTSGFSYNEQFF.

This chain uses TRBV29-1 with TRBJ2-1. The CDR3 has 12 residues. The germline V gene encodes CDR1 SQVTM and CDR2 ANQGSEA. The CDR3 loop is CSGWVLSNEQFF.

The chain carries TRBV2 and TRBJ2-5. This CDR3 is built from 13 residues. The germline CDR1 and CDR2 sequences are SNHLY and FYNNEI. The CDR3 region is CASSVNSQETQYF.

J is TRBJ1-6 and V is TRBV27; TCRdb indicates TRBD1, and absent DNA this call remains unverified. The V gene's germline CDR1 is MNHEY and CDR2 SMNVEV (reference sequence). The CDR3 has 16 residues. The CDR3 sequence: CASSPRGTGANSPLHF.

The gene calls are TRBV27 and TRBJ2-3; TCRdb returns TRBD2, unconfirmable since there is no DNA. This CDR3 spans 14 amino acids. The germline V gene encodes CDR1 MNHEY and CDR2 SMNVEV (reference sequence). The CDR3 sequence is CASSRSGRADTQYF.

CDR3 sequence: CASTRGTGWTGELFF. The rearrangement links TRBV28 to TRBJ2-2; lacking DNA, the TRBD1 call made by TCRdb goes unchecked. The CDR3 spans 15 residues. Germline V lookup: CDR1 MDHEN, CDR2 SYDVKM.

This chain links TRBV18 with TRBJ1-6. This CDR3 has 15 amino acids. CDR1 and CDR2 (germline): KGHSH, LQKENI. The CDR3 loop is CASSPSRAYNSPLHF.

The CDR3 region is CASSSRASTDTQYF. J is TRBJ2-3 and V is TRBV7-2. This CDR3 region has 14 residues. The V gene's germline CDR1 is SGHTA and CDR2 FQGNSA.

J is TRBJ2-1 and V is TRBV2; TCRdb's assignment of TRBD1 cannot be checked, as there is no DNA. There are 16 residues in the CDR3. Looked up from germline, CDR1 is SNHLY and CDR2 is FYNNEI. Here the CDR3 reads CASSGVRDRGLDEQFF.

The CDR3 here is CASSQDMALAGEGISYNEQFF. The rearrangement uses TRBV4-2 and TRBJ2-1; TCRdb picks TRBD2, but there is no DNA to check that call. CDR3 length equals 21 residues. Germline-derived CDR1 and CDR2 are LGHNA and YNFKEQ.